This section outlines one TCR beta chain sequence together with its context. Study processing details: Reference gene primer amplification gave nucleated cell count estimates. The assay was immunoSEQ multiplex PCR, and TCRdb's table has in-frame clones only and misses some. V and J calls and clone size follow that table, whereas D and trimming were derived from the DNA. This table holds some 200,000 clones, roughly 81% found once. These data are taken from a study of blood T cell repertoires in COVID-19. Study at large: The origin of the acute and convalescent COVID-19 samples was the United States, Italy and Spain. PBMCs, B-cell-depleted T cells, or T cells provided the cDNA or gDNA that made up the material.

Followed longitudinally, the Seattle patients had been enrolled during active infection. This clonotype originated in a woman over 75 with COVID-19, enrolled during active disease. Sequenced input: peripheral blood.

The CDR3 is CAISERTQTSTDTQYF. DNA for the CDR3: TGTGCCATCAGCGAAAGGACTCAAACTAGCACAGATACGCAGTATTTT. The chain uses TRBV10-3 and TRBJ2-3, with a possible D match to TRBD2 (5 bases). Looked up from germline, CDR1 is ENHRY and CDR2 is SYGVKD. V lost 6 bases, J lost 0 bases, and 16 bases lay in between. This CDR3 contains 16 residues.